The 11 T cell receptor beta chains below were found in one sample sequenced in a study. MiXCR, run by TCRdb on the 5' RACE reads, gives a single entry per CDR3 protein. Altogether over 25,000 distinct CDR3 sequences are present, about 28% being singletons, with the ten largest covering roughly 4%. The specimen was naive CD4+ T cells sorted from a lymph node. Stated subset: naive CD4+ T cells, CD4+CD45RA+CD25-. The receptors here all came from a female donor with breast cancer.

This clonotype has ten or more counts. The V and J genes are TRBV20-1 and TRBJ2-1; 8 nucleotides line up with TRBD2. This CDR3 has 13 residues. Germline loops: CDR1 DFQATT, CDR2 SNEGSKA (reference sequence). In DNA form, the CDR3 reads TGCAGCGCCGGGACTAGTGCTTACAATGAGCAGTTCTTC. It specifies CSAGTSAYNEQFF.

This clonotype was recorded many times. The V call is TRBV20-1, the J call TRBJ1-6, with D maybe TRBD1 (6 bases). This CDR3 has 12 amino acids. In germline, CDR1 is DFQATT, CDR2 SNEGSKA (reference sequence). V was trimmed by 3 bases and J by 10 bases, leaving 10 bases between them. In nucleotides, the CDR3 is TGCAGTGCTAGTACAGGGTTGTCACCCCTCCACTTT. Its protein is CSASTGLSPLHF.

This chain's CDR3 is CASSLGRGTDTQYF. CDR3 sequence (DNA): TGTGCCAGCAGCTTAGGTCGGGGCACAGATACGCAGTATTTT. This chain joins TRBV7-9 and TRBJ2-3; D is unresolved. Germline loops: CDR1 SEHNR, CDR2 FQNEAQ (reference sequence). Trimming cost V 1 base and J 1 base, with 6 bases left between them. The CDR3 is 14 residues long.

The rearrangement joins TRBV12-3 or TRBV12-4 to TRBJ2-2; possible D gene TRBD2, 7 bases. V lost 6 bases, J lost 1 base, and 12 bases lay in between. This CDR3 is built from 15 residues. CDR3 loop: CASRSGTKNTGELFF. CDR3 DNA sequence: TGTGCCAGCAGGAGCGGGACAAAGAACACCGGGGAGCTGTTTTTT.

This chain links TRBV5-1 with TRBJ2-5; 13 bases are a match to TRBD2. This CDR3 region has 19 residues. V lost 0 bases to trimming and J lost 0 bases; unmatched junction nucleotides: 8. Germline V gives CDR1 SGHRS, CDR2 YFSETQ. Here the CDR3 reads CASSLGTSGGIPYQETQYF. The CDR3, as DNA: TGCGCCAGCAGCTTGGGGACTAGCGGGGGCATTCCGTACCAAGAGACCCAGTACTTC.

This clonotype was observed a few times. V is TRBV24-1 and J is TRBJ2-1, with TRBD2 matching over 8 bases. Germline CDR1 and CDR2: KGHDR and SFDVKD. CDR3 size: 14 residues. J gave up 5 bases and V 5 bases, and 4 bases lay outside the gene matches. The CDR3 here is CATSAGLANNEQFF. CDR3 in DNA: TGTGCCACCAGTGCCGGACTAGCCAACAATGAGCAGTTCTTC.

This clonotype was detected only a few times. A junction boundary mismatches the germline segment, possibly from a read error. The chain has TRBV5-1 and TRBJ2-2; perhaps D is TRBD1 or TRBD2 (5 bases each). CDR3 length: 18 amino acids. Germline V CDR1 and CDR2: SGHRS, YFSETQ. This chain's CDR3 is CASSLSYVASAGSGEPFF. The CDR3 region has the DNA TGCGCCAGCAGCCTGTCGTACGTGGCTTCCGCAGGGTCCGGGGAGCCGTTTTTT. Complete variable domain (other parts from reference TRBV5-1 and TRBJ2-2): KAGVTQTPRYLIKTRGQQVTLSCSPISGHRSVSWYQQTPGQGLQFLFEYFSETQRNKGNFPGRFSGRQFSNSRSEMNVSTLELGDSALYLCASSLSYVASAGSGEPFFGEGSRLTVL.

This clonotype was counted many times. V is TRBV4-1 and J is TRBJ2-7, with a weak D call TRBD2 (6 bases). CDR3 length: 14 amino acids. Germline CDR1 MGHRA, CDR2 YSYEKL. V was shortened by 3 bases and J by 2 bases, with 11 bases between the two germline ends. For the CDR3, the DNA is TGCGCCAGCAGCCACCGGGACTCCGCCTACGAGCAGTACTTC. Translated: CASSHRDSAYEQYF.

This clonotype turned up a few times. The chain carries TRBV29-1 and TRBJ2-5, with 7 bases lining up with TRBD2. V gave up 4 bases and J gave up 1 base; unmatched junction bases: 3. The germline V gene encodes CDR1 SQVTM and CDR2 ANQGSEA. CDR3 length: 13 residues. This CDR3 reads CSVGGGSQETQYF. The CDR3 region has the DNA TGCAGCGTTGGGGGCGGGAGCCAAGAGACCCAGTACTTC.

The chain carries TRBV20-1 and TRBJ2-1; D not certain. V was clipped by 6 bases and J by 6 bases, with 9 bases between them. Per germline, CDR1 DFQATT and CDR2 SNEGSKA (reference sequence). The CDR3 is 11 residues long. The CDR3 protein is CSAMGRNEQFF. The CDR3, as DNA: TGCAGTGCGATGGGCCGCAATGAGCAGTTCTTC.

The chain uses TRBV29-1 and TRBJ1-5; D gene ambiguous. Germline-derived CDR1 and CDR2 are SQVTM and ANQGSEA. The CDR3 contains 13 residues. The V end lost 3 bases, the J end lost 11 bases, and 17 bases lay between the germline ends. CDR3 region: CSVDTGGESAQHF. In DNA, the CDR3 is TGCAGCGTTGATACGGGCGGAGAATCAGCCCAGCATTTT.